This T cell receptor (beta chain) was profiled in a study of cytomegalovirus exposure and HLA in healthy donors. Study conclusions and caveats: Sequencing likely produced, as an artifact, a cluster of highly shared sequence variants.

There were likely unrecorded immune exposures, though donors were nominally healthy when sampled. Researchers ran the PCR with 60 Vbeta and 13 Jbeta primers. Clones were sequenced by immunoSEQ multiplex PCR, and TCRdb holds only the in-frame ones, with some missing. The sample is made up of about 210,000 clones, and the top ten hold around 0.95% of it. As regards this clone: Its antigen remains unknown.

The CDR3 is made up of 13 amino acids. The ends were cut back, 7 bases at V and 7 bases at J, with 13 bases in the middle. Looked up from germline, CDR1 is MNHEY and CDR2 is SMNVEV (reference sequence). Specimen: PBMCs. The rearrangement uses TRBV27 and TRBJ1-4; maybe TRBD1 (6 bases). This clonotype was sampled from a woman in her 30s in good health and CMV-seropositive. CDR3 coding DNA: TGTGCCAGCAAGACACAGGGTAGTGAAAAACTGTTTTTT. Residues: CASKTQGSEKLFF.